The 2 T cell receptor beta chains below come from one sample, sequenced in a study of T cells after yellow fever vaccination. TCRdb reanalysed the 5' RACE reads using MiXCR and keeps one entry per CDR3 protein. Seen here are about 160,000 distinct CDR3 sequences, roughly a tenth observed once, and the top ten hold roughly 33%. The specimen comprised CD8+ T cells sorted from PBMCs, sampled 45 days after the yellow fever booster vaccination. These receptors all come from a young man who received the YFV17D yellow fever vaccine.

This chain joins TRBV5-1 and TRBJ2-5; 10 bases align to TRBD1. V lost 4 bases to trimming and J lost 5 bases; unmatched junction nucleotides: 17. This CDR3 region has 18 residues. Looked up from germline, CDR1 is SGHRS and CDR2 is YFSETQ. In nucleotides, the CDR3 is TGCGCCAGCAGCGGAGAAGGTCTTGACAGGGGGCGCTTGGAGACCCAGTACTTC. Translated, it gives CASSGEGLDRGRLETQYF.

This clonotype was counted between two and nine times. This chain connects TRBV11-2 to TRBJ2-5; TRBD2 matches at 10 bases. CDR1 and CDR2 from the germline V gene are SGHAT and FQNNGV. V trimming: 5 bases; J trimming: 1 base; junction bases outside the gene matches: 4. The CDR3 loop spans 15 amino acids. The CDR3 nucleotides are TGTGCCAGCAGCCCCTCTAGCGGGGGCCAAGAGACCCAGTACTTC. This encodes CASSPSSGGQETQYF.